The 24 T cell receptor beta chains below all came from one sample that was sequenced in a study of OX40 agonist ivuxolimab in advanced cancers. Measured with immunoSEQ multiplex PCR; TCRdb has only the in-frame clones, and not every one. The repertoire consists of around 110,000 clones, with around 95% occurring once and the leading ten covering 0.15% to 0.17%. Here the sequenced sample was CD4+ or CD8+ T cells sorted from blood, taken in a trial of the OX40 agonist ivuxolimab. The receptors were sampled from an adult with an advanced solid tumor such as melanoma, head and neck, liver or kidney cancer.

The V and J genes are TRBV7-3 and TRBJ1-6; no clear D. V was shortened by 2 bases and J by 7 bases, with 6 bases between the two germline ends. The CDR3 sequence is 13 residues long. In germline, CDR1 is SGHTA, CDR2 FQGTGA. The DNA of the CDR3 is TGTGCCAGCAGCTTAGGGCGCAATTCACCCCTCCACTTT. Translating it yields CASSLGRNSPLHF.

The chain combines TRBV6-1 with TRBJ2-7; 9 nucleotides match TRBD1. With 11 bases clipped from V and 3 bases from J, the junction kept 8 bases outside the gene matches. Germline V gene data show CDR1 as MNHNS and CDR2 as SASEGT. The CDR3 has 13 amino acids. The CDR3 DNA reads TGTGCCGGAAACAGGGGGCTCGACTACGAGCAGTACTTC. Translated, it gives CAGNRGLDYEQYF.

This sequence joins TRBV6-5 and TRBJ2-7; D gene uncertain. The CDR3 is 13 amino acids. Per germline, CDR1 MNHEY and CDR2 SVGAGI. V was clipped by 6 bases and J by 1 base, with 10 bases between them. CDR3: CASRVSVSYEQYF. CDR3 DNA sequence: TGTGCCAGCAGGGTTTCAGTTTCCTACGAGCAGTACTTC.

The chain links TRBV6-5 to TRBJ1-4; D gene ambiguous. Per germline, CDR1 MNHEY and CDR2 SVGAGI. The germline V and J ends were trimmed by 4 bases and 0 bases, with 9 bases remaining between them. The CDR3 length is 15 residues. This chain's CDR3 is CASSWNTATNEKLFF. For the CDR3, the DNA is TGTGCCAGCAGTTGGAACACAGCAACTAATGAAAAACTGTTTTTT.

The chain couples TRBV28 to TRBJ1-1; D uncertain. The CDR3 is 13 residues long. In germline, CDR1 is MDHEN, CDR2 SYDVKM. The ends were cut back, 2 bases at V and 6 bases at J, with 10 bases in the middle. CDR3 protein: CASSLLGFPEAFF. The CDR3 bases are TGTGCCAGCAGTTTACTAGGATTCCCTGAAGCTTTCTTT. The complete variable domain, with remaining parts taken from reference TRBV28 and TRBJ1-1, reads DVKVTQSSRYLVKRTGEKVFLECVQDMDHENMFWYRQDPGLGLRLIYFSYDVKMKEKGDIPEGYSVSREKKERFSLILESASTNQTSMYLCASSLLGFPEAFFGQGTRLTVV.

In its sample, this clone was seen a few times. V usage is TRBV6-5 and J usage is TRBJ2-2; the match to TRBD2 covers 11 bases. V lost 7 bases to trimming and J lost 6 bases; unmatched junction nucleotides: 7. This CDR3 spans 15 amino acids. Germline V gene data show CDR1 as MNHEY and CDR2 as SVGAGI. The CDR3 protein is CASTETSGVSGELFF. CDR3 in DNA: TGTGCCAGCACCGAGACTAGCGGGGTTTCCGGGGAGCTGTTTTTT.

The chain is built from TRBV9 and TRBJ2-2; D may correspond to TRBD1 or TRBD2 (5 bases each). Germline CDR1 and CDR2: SGDLS and YYNGEE. V lost 3 bases and J 5 bases, leaving 17 bases between the germline ends. The CDR3 loop spans 16 amino acids. CDR3 in DNA: TGTGCCAGCAGCGCGAGTCCCGGGACCAGTACCGGGGAGCTGTTTTTT. As protein: CASSASPGTSTGELFF.

CDR3 loop: CASRRTGADEAFF. CDR3 bases: TGTGCCAGCAGACGGACAGGGGCGGATGAAGCTTTCTTT. The chain carries TRBV27 and TRBJ1-1; 9 bases agree with TRBD1. Germline lookup yields CDR1 MNHEY and CDR2 SMNVEV (reference sequence). J gave up 7 bases and V 6 bases, and 6 bases lay outside the gene matches. The CDR3 loop spans 13 amino acids.

This rearrangement joins TRBV28 to TRBJ1-4; D is unresolved. The germline V and J ends were trimmed by 9 bases and 0 bases, with 11 bases remaining between them. This CDR3 has 14 amino acids. Germline lookup yields CDR1 MDHEN and CDR2 SYDVKM. As DNA, the CDR3 is TGTGCCAGTGCCGGAAGATCAACTAATGAAAAACTGTTTTTT. Amino acid sequence: CASAGRSTNEKLFF.

The chain is built from TRBV28 and TRBJ1-2, with a tentative D call TRBD1 (5 bases). The CDR3 is made up of 15 amino acids. V lost 6 bases, J lost 3 bases, and 17 bases lay in between. Germline V gene sequence: CDR1 MDHEN, CDR2 SYDVKM. CDR3: CASRSAGGGDYGYTF. In nucleotides, the CDR3 is TGTGCCAGCAGATCGGCGGGCGGGGGGGACTATGGCTACACCTTC.

The chain joins TRBV7-8 to TRBJ1-5, with a tentative D call TRBD1 (6 bases). Germline V gene lookup returns CDR1 SGHVS and CDR2 FQNEAQ. CDR3 length equals 16 residues. V was pared by 4 bases and J by 0 bases, with 13 bases between. This chain's CDR3 is CASSSRWTDSNQPQHF. The CDR3 DNA reads TGTGCCAGCAGCTCTAGATGGACAGATAGCAATCAGCCCCAGCATTTT.

This clone has only one observation. The V and J genes are TRBV7-9 and TRBJ2-5; TRBD1 or TRBD2 may be the D gene (5 bases each). This CDR3 is built from 16 residues. Trimming removed 2 bases at V and 5 bases at J, with 18 bases between. CDR1 and CDR2 (germline): SEHNR, FQNEAQ (reference sequence). CDR3 nucleotides: TGTGCCAGCAGCTTATTCAGGACTCAAGAGGGGGAGACCCAGTACTTC. This sequence encodes CASSLFRTQEGETQYF.

This clone was seen a single time. The chain uses TRBV7-8 and TRBJ2-5; maybe TRBD2 (6 bases). This CDR3 is 14 amino acids long. The germline CDR1 and CDR2 sequences are SGHVS and FQNEAQ. Trimming shortened V by 5 bases and J by 7 bases, and 17 bases separated the two germline ends. CDR3 coding DNA: TGTGCCAGCAGCCTCCGGGCTCCCGGGGGGACCCAGTACTTC. It is translated as CASSLRAPGGTQYF. The full variable domain, with the rest looked up from reference TRBV7-8 and TRBJ2-5, is GAGVSQSPRYKVAKRGQDVALRCDPISGHVSLFWYQQALGQGPEFLTYFQNEAQLDKSGLPSDRFFAERPEGSVSTLKIQRTQQEDSAVYLCASSLRAPGGTQYFGPGTRLLVL.

The chain combines TRBV19 with TRBJ1-1, with 7 bases lining up with TRBD1. With 6 bases clipped from V and 1 base from J, the junction kept 8 bases outside the gene matches. This CDR3 contains 15 residues. Germline CDR1 is LNHDA and CDR2 is SQIVND (reference sequence). This chain's CDR3 is CASRLAGQSNTEAFF. The CDR3 nucleotides are TGTGCCAGTAGACTGGCGGGACAGTCGAACACTGAAGCTTTCTTT. The variable domain in full, completed from reference TRBV19 and TRBJ1-1, reads DGGITQSPKYLFRKEGQNVTLSCEQNLNHDAMYWYRQDPGQGLRLIYYSQIVNDFQKGDIAEGYSVSREKKESFPLTVTSAQKNPTAFYLCASRLAGQSNTEAFFGQGTRLTVV.

The chain recombines TRBV6-1 with TRBJ2-2; a possible D gene is TRBD2 (6 bases). CDR1 is MNHNS and CDR2 is SASEGT in the germline V gene. Between the trimmed V and J ends, which lost 8 bases and 1 base, there was a span of 11 bases. This CDR3 has 14 amino acids. The CDR3 coding sequence is TGTGCCAGCTATCTGGGACTGAACACCGGGGAGCTGTTTTTT. This codes for CASYLGLNTGELFF.

The chain couples TRBV18 to TRBJ2-7; D possibly corresponds to TRBD1 (7 bases). From germline, CDR1 is KGHSH and CDR2 LQKENI. This CDR3 is 14 amino acids long. Deletions cut 6 bases from V and 4 bases from J, with 16 bases between. CDR3 loop: CASSASTGRYEQYF. The DNA of the CDR3 is TGTGCCAGCTCTGCCTCGACAGGGAGGTACGAGCAGTACTTC.

The chain couples TRBV29-1 to TRBJ2-7; D is ambiguous. The CDR3 consists of 15 residues. V shed 4 bases and J shed 6 bases, with 22 bases lying between them. CDR1 is SQVTM, CDR2 ANQGSEA, per germline. This CDR3 reads CSVAGVGVMKGEQYF. CDR3 nucleotides: TGCAGCGTTGCTGGCGTTGGGGTGATGAAGGGCGAGCAGTACTTC.

This sequence joins TRBV4-1 and TRBJ2-5; TRBD1 is a possible D gene (5 bases). Trimming removed 0 bases from V and 2 bases from J, with 10 bases in between. The CDR3 spans 15 residues. The germline V gene has CDR1 MGHRA and CDR2 YSYEKL. This chain's CDR3 is CASSQDQGRQETQYF. The CDR3 region has the DNA TGCGCCAGCAGCCAAGATCAGGGCAGGCAAGAGACCCAGTACTTC.

The V call is TRBV6-5, the J call TRBJ2-4; perhaps D is TRBD1 or TRBD2 (6 bases each). Looked up from germline, CDR1 is MNHEY and CDR2 is SVGAGI. The V end lost 5 bases, the J end lost 0 bases, and 11 bases lay between the germline ends. This CDR3 is 15 amino acids long. CDR3 residues: CASSLGGLAKNIQYF. Here the CDR3 DNA reads TGTGCCAGCAGTCTAGGGGGGTTAGCCAAAAACATTCAGTACTTC.

The chain couples TRBV5-1 to TRBJ1-1; D not resolved. Trimming shortened V by 0 bases and J by 4 bases, and 13 bases separated the two germline ends. The CDR3 runs to 15 residues. Germline V gene lookup returns CDR1 SGHRS and CDR2 YFSETQ. CDR3 loop: CASSLEAAGGTEAFF. The CDR3 coding sequence is TGCGCCAGCAGCTTGGAAGCAGCGGGTGGCACTGAAGCTTTCTTT.

The CDR3 sequence: CASSLQGRKDTQYF. The CDR3 coding sequence is TGTGCCAGCAGCCTACAGGGCCGGAAAGATACGCAGTATTTT. This chain connects TRBV7-2 to TRBJ2-3; tentative D call: TRBD1 (6 bases). CDR1 SGHTA and CDR2 FQGNSA come from the germline V gene. The CDR3 is made up of 14 amino acids. V lost 5 bases to trimming and J lost 5 bases, with 14 bases between them.

This chain connects TRBV19 to TRBJ2-7; D possibly corresponds to TRBD1 (6 bases). The CDR3 covers 14 residues. Germline V gives CDR1 LNHDA, CDR2 SQIVND (reference sequence). Deletions cut 4 bases from V and 2 bases from J, with 12 bases between. This CDR3 is CASSSAGVTYEQYF. CDR3 DNA sequence: TGTGCCAGTAGTAGCGCAGGGGTCACCTACGAGCAGTACTTC.

The V and J genes are TRBV6-5 and TRBJ1-2; 7 nucleotides agree with TRBD1. The germline V gene encodes CDR1 MNHEY and CDR2 SVGAGI. J gave up 4 bases and V 1 base, and 3 bases lay outside the gene matches. The CDR3 runs 14 residues. The CDR3 sequence: CASSYLGQTYGYTF. Written as DNA, the CDR3 is TGTGCCAGCAGTTACTTGGGACAGACCTATGGCTACACCTTC.

The J gene is TRBJ2-1, the V gene TRBV1; the table assigns TRBD2, which was not confirmed against the DNA. TRBV1 is described as a pseudogene. CDR3 length equals 14 residues. CDR3 in DNA: TGCACCAGCCCGAGCGGGAGGGAGAACAATGAGCAGTTCTTC. Translation: CTSPSGRENNEQFF.